One sample yielded the 16 T cell receptor beta chains listed below, sequenced in a study of blood T cell repertoires in COVID-19. The table came from immunoSEQ multiplex PCR; TCRdb's copy has only in-frame clones and leaves some out. Of 56,000 or so clones detected, 80% to 90% appear once; the ten largest clones hold less than 50%. Specimen: peripheral blood. The receptors shown here come from a woman in her fifties or sixties with COVID-19, enrolled during active disease.

The V gene is TRBV7-9, the J gene TRBJ1-5; D is ambiguous. The length of the CDR3 is 13 residues. The germline V gene has CDR1 SEHNR and CDR2 FQNEAQ (reference sequence). V gave up 0 bases and J gave up 7 bases, with 7 bases separating them. CDR3 bases: TGTGCCAGCAGCTTAGCAGAGGGACAGCCCCAGCATTTT. Translation gives CASSLAEGQPQHF.

V is TRBV19 and J is TRBJ2-3; 13 bases fit TRBD2. The junction had 18 bases not matched to a gene; V was cut back by 5 bases and J by 7 bases. Germline CDR1 is LNHDA and CDR2 is SQIVND (reference sequence). The CDR3 consists of 19 residues. CDR3 loop: CASSGELAGGRWALYTQYF. The CDR3 nucleotides read TGTGCCAGTAGTGGGGAACTAGCGGGGGGGCGATGGGCACTATATACGCAGTATTTT.

The chain recombines TRBV19 with TRBJ2-1, with D hard to call. The germline V gene encodes CDR1 LNHDA and CDR2 SQIVND (reference sequence). The CDR3 extends over 15 amino acids. Trimming removed 3 bases at V and 0 bases at J, with 9 bases between. CDR3 DNA: TGTGCCAGTAGTATGCTGACTTTCTCCTACAATGAGCAGTTCTTC. As protein: CASSMLTFSYNEQFF.

This chain joins TRBV6-2 or TRBV6-3 and TRBJ2-2; TRBD2 aligns across 10 bases. This CDR3 spans 18 amino acids. V lost 6 bases and J lost 4; bases outside the gene matches: 14. CDR1 and CDR2 (germline): MNHEY, SVGEGT. CDR3 amino acids: CASSPWGRGLAPTGELFF. In nucleotides, the CDR3 is TGTGCCAGCAGCCCCTGGGGCAGGGGACTAGCGCCCACCGGGGAGCTGTTTTTT.

CDR3 sequence reads: CASSLDRAGSHTDTQYF. The CDR3 DNA reads as TGTGCCAGCAGCTTAGACCGAGCGGGGTCCCACACAGATACGCAGTATTTT. The V and J genes are TRBV11-3 and TRBJ2-3; TRBD2 agrees at 7 bases. V shed 0 bases and J 2 bases; nucleotides not matched to a gene: 8. Germline V gene lookup returns CDR1 SGHNT and CDR2 YENEEA. The CDR3 loop spans 17 amino acids.

This chain uses TRBV19 with TRBJ2-1; D gene uncertain. The CDR3 is 14 residues long. Germline CDR1 is LNHDA and CDR2 is SQIVND (reference sequence). V shed 2 bases and J shed 2 bases, with 7 bases lying between them. CDR3 coding DNA: TGTGCCAGTAGTATATCAGGTCCCTACAATGAGCAGTTCTTC. Protein sequence: CASSISGPYNEQFF.

This clone has only one observation. The rearrangement links TRBV6-2 or TRBV6-3 to TRBJ1-2; 11 nucleotides line up with TRBD1. Losses at the gene ends were 0 bases for V and 4 bases for J; bases not matched to a gene: 7. The CDR3 has 17 residues. Germline V gene sequence: CDR1 MNHEY, CDR2 SVGEGT. As DNA, the CDR3 is TGTGCCAGCAGTTACTCGCGACGGACAGGGGGCGTCTATGGCTACACCTTC. It translates to CASSYSRRTGGVYGYTF.

This clone was seen only a few times. The chain uses TRBV5-1 and TRBJ1-1; TRBD1 might be the D (5 bases). The CDR3 has 14 residues. V lost 0 bases, J lost 4 bases, and 10 bases lay in between. Germline CDR1 and CDR2: SGHRS and YFSETQ. In DNA, the CDR3 is TGCGCCAGCAGCTTGGAATCAGGGTCCACTGAAGCTTTCTTT. This sequence encodes CASSLESGSTEAFF. The full variable domain, completed using reference TRBV5-1 and TRBJ1-1, is KAGVTQTPRYLIKTRGQQVTLSCSPISGHRSVSWYQQTPGQGLQFLFEYFSETQRNKGNFPGRFSGRQFSNSRSEMNVSTLELGDSALYLCASSLESGSTEAFFGQGTRLTVV.

The V gene is TRBV2, the J gene TRBJ1-4; unclear D gene. The CDR3 contains 14 residues. Germline loops: CDR1 SNHLY, CDR2 FYNNEI. Trimming stripped 2 bases from V and 5 bases from J, with 9 bases between. DNA of the CDR3: TGTGCCAGCAGTGAACGTTTCCTGAATGAAAAACTGTTTTTT. As protein: CASSERFLNEKLFF.

J is TRBJ2-7 and V is TRBV4-1; TRBD1 aligns across 7 bases. Germline trimming cut 2 bases from V and 5 bases from J; bases unmatched to any gene: 9. CDR3 length: 15 amino acids. Germline CDR1 reads MGHRA; CDR2 reads YSYEKL. The CDR3 DNA reads as TGCGCCAGCAGCCAATCTGGGGCAGGGGGTAACGAGCAGTACTTC. Translated, it gives CASSQSGAGGNEQYF.

The CDR3 loop is CASTEGALTEAFF. CDR3 nucleotide sequence: TGTGCCAGTACTGAGGGGGCGCTCACTGAAGCTTTCTTT. The chain is built from TRBV12-3 or TRBV12-4 and TRBJ1-1; TRBD1 matches 7 bases. The CDR3 covers 13 residues. The V and J ends lost 9 bases and 4 bases, in that order; junction bases with no gene match: 8.

The V call is TRBV10-1, the J call TRBJ1-1; no clear D. Germline V lookup: CDR1 WNHNN, CDR2 SYGVQD (reference sequence). V was pared by 0 bases and J by 2 bases, with 10 bases between. This CDR3 spans 15 amino acids. CDR3 DNA: TGCGCCAGCAGTGAGTCGGCAGGAACTAACACTGAAGCTTTCTTT. Protein sequence: CASSESAGTNTEAFF.

The chain joins TRBV5-1 to TRBJ2-7; 11 bases are a match to TRBD1. Germline CDR1 is SGHRS and CDR2 is YFSETQ. This CDR3 is built from 13 residues. Trimming cost V 4 bases and J 6 bases; bases outside gene matches: 3. CDR3: CASSQGQGGEQYF. CDR3 bases: TGCGCCAGCAGCCAGGGACAGGGGGGCGAGCAGTACTTC.

This chain joins TRBV12-1 and TRBJ2-1; the listed D gene, TRBD2, was not tested against the DNA. TRBV12-1 has pseudogene status. The CDR3 runs to 18 residues. This chain's CDR3 is CASSSRGGAGLSYNEQFF. In nucleotides, the CDR3 is TGTGCCAGCAGCTCCCGCGGAGGAGCGGGGTTATCCTACAATGAGCAGTTCTTC.

The chain combines TRBV5-4 with TRBJ1-2, with D possibly TRBD1 on 6 matching bases. The V end lost 10 bases, the J end lost 0 bases, and 13 bases lay between the germline ends. CDR3 size: 13 residues. CDR1 and CDR2 (germline): SGHNT, YYREEE (reference sequence). This chain's CDR3 is CAGVRDTNYGYTF. The DNA of the CDR3 is TGTGCCGGGGTTAGGGACACTAACTATGGCTACACCTTC. The full variable domain, with the rest looked up from reference TRBV5-4 and TRBJ1-2, is ETGVTQSPTHLIKTRGQQVTLRCSSQSGHNTVSWYQQALGQGPQFIFQYYREEENGRGNFPPRFSGLQFPNYSSELNVNALELDDSALYLCAGVRDTNYGYTFGSGTRLTVV.

The gene calls are TRBV6-5 and TRBJ1-5; D is uncertain. Trimming took 5 bases from V and 7 from J, leaving 9 bases between them. The germline V gene has CDR1 MNHEY and CDR2 SVGAGI. The CDR3 runs to 12 residues. The CDR3 reads CASSRRFQPQHF. The DNA of the CDR3 is TGTGCCAGCAGTAGGAGGTTCCAGCCCCAGCATTTT.